What follows describes a single TCR beta chain. The target antigen is unknown. Time point given: week 11, during vaccination. The study gave 300 ug of mutant IDH1 20-mer peptide per vaccine dose, with topical imiquimod. Clones were sequenced by immunoSEQ multiplex PCR, and TCRdb holds only the in-frame ones, with some missing. Of about 64,000 clones in the sample, approximately 84% were seen once. From germline, CDR1 is LNHDA and CDR2 SQIVND (reference sequence). The CDR3 loop spans 16 amino acids. Trimming cost V 7 bases and J 3 bases, with 21 bases left between them. The data were taken from a study of a mutant IDH1 vaccine in newly diagnosed glioma. For the study at large: Initiation of the vaccine course occurred 4-6 weeks after radiotherapy alone, or alongside temozolomide cycles. Before enrollment, the patients had been treated with radiotherapy alone, temozolomide alone, or both together. Most of them had received both. Study results and caveats: The occurrence of vaccine-induced immune responses was seen in approximately 92% of patients. Seemingly, top peripheral T cell clonotype changes bore no relation to pseudoprogression.

V usage is TRBV19 and J usage is TRBJ1-1; no clear D gene. This receptor was taken from a woman in her 50s with glioma. This specimen consisted of PBMCs, obtained from a glioma patient whose treatment included an IDH1 peptide vaccine. This CDR3 reads CASTTKTRTAHTEAFF. The CDR3 DNA reads as TGTGCCAGTACTACAAAAACCCGGACGGCTCACACTGAAGCTTTCTTT.